A selection of T cell receptor beta chains follows, all from one sample in a study of blood T cell repertoires in COVID-19. Clones were read by immunoSEQ multiplex PCR, and TCRdb kept only the in-frame ones, dropping some. The sample lists about 97,000 clones, 80% to 90% occurring once. The specimen sequenced was peripheral blood. The receptors stem from a human donor in a cohort sampled during active COVID-19. CDR3s include the opening cysteine and the closing phenylalanine or tryptophan. D genes are given only for firm matches. A row's size may be missing; if present it is once, few, many or a size class.

j_gene	abundance	d_gene	v_gene	CDR3nt	CDR3aa
TRBJ1-6	once	TRBD1	TRBV5-1	TGCGCCAGCAGCCTAAGACAGGGGAAAAATTCACCCCTCCACTTT	CASSLRQGKNSPLHF
TRBJ1-3	.	TRBD1	TRBV4-3	TGCGCCAGCAGCCAAGTGGACAGGGGGTTGGGAAACACCATATATTTT	CASSQVDRGLGNTIYF
TRBJ2-6	.	TRBD1	TRBV18	TGTGCCAGCTCACCACAGCAGGGGGCGCCTGGGGCCAACGTCCTGACTTTC	CASSPQQGAPGANVLTF
TRBJ2-6	.	.	TRBV13	TGTGCCAGCAGCTTCGTCGCAGGGGACTACTCTGGGGCCAACGTCCTGACTTTC	CASSFVAGDYSGANVLTF
TRBJ1-1	.	.	TRBV12-3/TRBV12-4	TGTGCCAGCAGTTTCACGGGCACTGAAGCTTTCTTT	CASSFTGTEAFF
TRBJ1-5	.	.	TRBV2	TGTGCCAGCAGTGTTGGCCTCAATCAGCCCCAGCATTTT	CASSVGLNQPQHF
TRBJ2-1	.	.	TRBV9	TGTGCCAGCAGCCTGAACACTAGGATCGAGTACAATGAGCAGTTCTTC	CASSLNTRIEYNEQFF
TRBJ2-1	once	TRBD2	TRBV2	TGTGCCAGCAGTGACTCGGGGGGCTCCTACAATGAGCAGTTCTTC	CASSDSGGSYNEQFF
TRBJ2-3	.	TRBD2	TRBV28	TGTGCCAGCTCTTCCCTCCGGGCTAGCGGGAGGGCCATACGAAGCACAGATACGCAGTATTTT	CASSSLRASGRAIRSTDTQYF
TRBJ1-2	.	TRBD1	TRBV12-3/TRBV12-4	TGTGCCAGCAGCCAAGCGCCCGGGACAGGGTGCACCTTC	CASSQAPGTGCTF
TRBJ2-7	.	TRBD1	TRBV7-9	TGTGCCAGCAGCTTAGCGGACAGGGGTGAAGGCCACGAGCAGTACTTC	CASSLADRGEGHEQYF
TRBJ1-2	few	.	TRBV3-1/TRBV3-2	TGTGCCAGCAGCCAAGATCCTGACAGGTCGAACTATGGCTACACCTTC	CASSQDPDRSNYGYTF
TRBJ2-3	.	TRBD2	TRBV6-2/TRBV6-3	TGTGCCAGCAGTGATCTAGCGGGTTCAGATACGCAGTATTTT	CASSDLAGSDTQYF
TRBJ1-3	.	.	TRBV5-4	TGTGCCAGCAGTAATTCCGACAGCTCTGGAAACACCATATATTTT	CASSNSDSSGNTIYF
TRBJ1-3	.	.	TRBV6-5	TGTGCCAGCAGTTACTCGACAGTTGCTGGAAACACCATATATTTT	CASSYSTVAGNTIYF
TRBJ1-2	.	.	TRBV28	TGTGCCAGCAGTTTGGGAGTACCTTATGGCTACACCTTC	CASSLGVPYGYTF
TRBJ1-2	few	TRBD1	TRBV7-2	TGTGCCAGCAGCATAGGACAGGCGGGCTATGGCTACACCTTC	CASSIGQAGYGYTF
TRBJ2-1	.	.	TRBV19	TGTGCCAGTAGTTCGTTGGCAGGTGACGTCAATGAGCAGTTCTTC	CASSSLAGDVNEQFF
TRBJ1-2	.	.	TRBV18	TGTGCCAGCTCACATACGGGAATATTGGACTATGGCTACACCTTC	CASSHTGILDYGYTF
TRBJ1-1	.	TRBD1	TRBV15	TGTGCCACCAGCAGAGATGTCCAGGGGGATGAAGCTTTCTTT	CATSRDVQGDEAFF
TRBJ2-6	.	TRBD2	TRBV9	TGTGCCAGCAGCTTCAGCTTAGCGGGAGCCGACTCTGGGGCCAACGTCCTGACTTTC	CASSFSLAGADSGANVLTF
TRBJ2-1	.	.	TRBV7-9	TGTGCCAGCAGAGTCATAGCATCCGGAAATGAGCAGTTCTTC	CASRVIASGNEQFF
TRBJ1-5	.	.	TRBV29-1	TGTAGCGTAGCGGACAGCGATCAGCCCCAGCATTTT	CSVADSDQPQHF
TRBJ1-2	.	TRBD1	TRBV9	TGTGCCAGCAGCTTCCCCCCACAGGGGGCGGACTATGGCTACACCTTC	CASSFPPQGADYGYTF
TRBJ2-2	few	.	TRBV11-3	TGTGCCAGCAGTCTTCCGGGCCATGGGAGCGGGGAGCTGTTTTTT	CASSLPGHGSGELFF
TRBJ2-2	.	TRBD1	TRBV19	TGTGCCAGTAGTATCACAGGGACAGACACCGGGGAGCTGTTTTTT	CASSITGTDTGELFF
TRBJ1-5	.	.	TRBV7-9	TGTGCCAGCAGCCCTGGGGGGTTTAGCAATCAGCCCCAGCATTTT	CASSPGGFSNQPQHF
TRBJ2-5	.	TRBD2	TRBV7-2	TGTGCCAGCAGCTTTAGTCGGCTAGCGGGAGATCAAGAGACCCAGTACTTC	CASSFSRLAGDQETQYF
TRBJ1-1	.	.	TRBV23-1	TGCGCCAGCAGTCAATCCGCAGACCGGGGGAACACTGAAGCTTTCTTT	CASSQSADRGNTEAFF
TRBJ2-3	few	TRBD2	TRBV10-3	TGTGCCATCAGTCCTCCGGGACTAGTAACAGATACGCAGTATTTT	CAISPPGLVTDTQYF
TRBJ2-2	.	TRBD2	TRBV10-3	TGTGCCATCAGTTTTAGAGCGGGAGATAACGGGGAGCTGTTTTTT	CAISFRAGDNGELFF
TRBJ2-3	.	TRBD1	TRBV9	TGTGCCAGCAGCGTTGACAGGGGGCCGACAGATACGCAGTATTTT	CASSVDRGPTDTQYF
TRBJ2-7	.	.	TRBV3-1/TRBV3-2	TGTGCCAGCAGCCAAGTTCCCGTCGACAGGTACTACGAGCAGTACTTC	CASSQVPVDRYYEQYF
TRBJ2-3	.	.	TRBV5-1	TGCGCCAGCAGCCTGCCTGGAGGTGCAGATACGCAGTATTTT	CASSLPGGADTQYF
TRBJ2-7	once	.	TRBV9	TGTGCCAGCAGCGGACGCGGCCGGCTCTACGAGCAGTACTTC	CASSGRGRLYEQYF
TRBJ1-1	.	TRBD1	TRBV7-6	TGTGCCAGCAGCCCGAAGCTAGGACAGGACACTGAAGCTTTCTTT	CASSPKLGQDTEAFF
TRBJ2-3	.	TRBD2	TRBV7-2	TGTGCCAGCAGCCCAGGGTGGGGGACTAGCGGGGGTAGCACAGATACGCAGTATTTT	CASSPGWGTSGGSTDTQYF
TRBJ1-3	.	.	TRBV28	TGTGCCAGCAACATAGCCGGGAGTTTCGGAAACACCATATATTTT	CASNIAGSFGNTIYF
TRBJ1-1	once	TRBD1	TRBV19	TGTGCCAGTACTAACCCAGGGACAGGGCGGTATACTGAAGCTTTCTTT	CASTNPGTGRYTEAFF
TRBJ2-7	.	TRBD2	TRBV5-4	TGTGCCAGCAGCTTCAATCTAGCGGGAGCGGAAGAGCAGTACTTC	CASSFNLAGAEEQYF
TRBJ2-1	.	TRBD1	TRBV24-1	TGTGCCACCAGTGACCAGGGACAGGGGGCGGATGAGCAGTTCTTC	CATSDQGQGADEQFF
TRBJ2-1	.	.	TRBV9	TGTGCCAGCAGCGTAGGTACAGCTAACAATGAGCAGTTCTTC	CASSVGTANNEQFF
TRBJ1-2	.	.	TRBV27	TGTGCCAGCAGTCCGCTCGGGGAGTTTTATGGCTACACCTTC	CASSPLGEFYGYTF
TRBJ2-2	.	TRBD2	TRBV7-2	TGTGCCAGCAGCTTAGGGATTGTAGCGGGAGTCATCACCGGGGAGCTGTTTTTT	CASSLGIVAGVITGELFF
TRBJ2-7	few	.	TRBV12-3/TRBV12-4	TGTGCCAGCAGTTATGAGGGTAGGAACGAGCAGTACTTC	CASSYEGRNEQYF
TRBJ1-2	.	.	TRBV5-1	TGCGCCAGCAGCTTAACAGGGATATCTGGCGGCTACACCTTC	CASSLTGISGGYTF
TRBJ1-3	.	TRBD1	TRBV9	TGTGCCAGCAGCATAGAAGGAGGGACAGGGACTGGAAACACCATATATTTT	CASSIEGGTGTGNTIYF